The entry below gives a single T cell receptor (beta chain) sequence along with its context. Its antigen is not known. The data derive from a study of vaccination effects on CD4 cells after COVID-19. Study-wide points: Sampling in the study covered few convalescent patients and included no early post-infection timepoints.

Profiling relied on immunoSEQ multiplex PCR, and the TCRdb table lists in-frame clones only, not all of them. This sample has about 63,000 clones, with less than 80% found just once. The CDR3 consists of 15 residues. The germline CDR1 and CDR2 sequences are SGDLS and YYNGEE. The V gene lost 3 bases and the J gene lost 0 bases, with 7 bases spanning the gap. Antigen-specific CD4+ T cells expanded by the ViraFEST assay with viral peptide pools were then sequenced. Upon completion of 10 to 11 days in culture, CD4+ T cells were isolated. None of these healthy vaccinees had been infected with SARS-CoV-2 before vaccination.

The chain carries TRBV9 and TRBJ2-6, with D possibly being TRBD1 (6 bases). The source was CD4+ T cells from PBMCs cultured with HCoV-OC43 spike peptides, collected before COVID-19 vaccination. Subset reported: HCoV-OC43 spike overlapping peptide pool stimulation. The clonotype originates from a human donor who received a COVID-19 vaccine. CDR3 DNA: TGTGCCAGCAGCGGAGGGGGCTCTGGGGCCAACGTCCTGACTTTC. Translating gives CASSGGGSGANVLTF.